One and the same sample provided the 32 T cell receptor beta chains below, sequenced in a study of blood T cell repertoires in COVID-19. Method: immunoSEQ multiplex PCR; TCRdb's copy keeps in-frame clones and lacks some. The sample has around 260,000 clones, about 88% seen once. What was sequenced was peripheral blood. Source of these receptors: a man aged 55 to 69 who had recovered from COVID-19.

The chain links TRBV5-1 to TRBJ2-7; the D gene is possibly TRBD1 (6 bases). The CDR3 runs 16 residues. V lost 0 bases and J 4 bases, leaving 17 bases between the germline ends. The germline V gene has CDR1 SGHRS and CDR2 YFSETQ. The CDR3 DNA follows: TGCGCCAGCAGCTTGGAACAGGGAATTCGCTCGTACGAGCAGTACTTC. Translated: CASSLEQGIRSYEQYF. Filled out from reference TRBV5-1 and TRBJ2-7, the complete variable domain reads KAGVTQTPRYLIKTRGQQVTLSCSPISGHRSVSWYQQTPGQGLQFLFEYFSETQRNKGNFPGRFSGRQFSNSRSEMNVSTLELGDSALYLCASSLEQGIRSYEQYFGPGTRLTVT.

The chain uses TRBV5-1 and TRBJ1-2; the match to TRBD1 covers 8 bases. The CDR3 runs to 15 residues. Trimming at V came to 0 bases and at J to 7 bases, leaving 8 bases not matched to a gene. Germline-derived CDR1 and CDR2 are SGHRS and YFSETQ. The CDR3 DNA follows: TGCGCCAGCAGCTTGGAGGGAGGACAGGGTCGTGGCTACACCTTC. This sequence encodes CASSLEGGQGRGYTF.

CDR3 in DNA: TGTGCCAGCAGCCAAGCGGGGGGCCTTATTTATGAGCAGTTCTTC. It translates to CASSQAGGLIYEQFF. This chain connects TRBV3-1 (or the pseudogene TRBV3-2) to TRBJ2-1, with a weak D call TRBD2 (7 bases). The V gene lost 1 base and the J gene lost 8 bases, with 15 bases spanning the gap. The CDR3 runs 15 residues. Germline CDR1 and CDR2: LGHDT and YNNKEL (reference sequence).

The genes are TRBV2 and TRBJ1-1; D not resolved. V lost 2 bases, J lost 3 bases, and 13 bases lay in between. CDR3 length: 15 amino acids. Germline loops: CDR1 SNHLY, CDR2 FYNNEI. This CDR3 is CASSERGPMDTEAFF. CDR3 DNA: TGTGCCAGCAGTGAAAGAGGCCCGATGGACACTGAAGCTTTCTTT.

V is TRBV7-8 and J is TRBJ1-1; D uncertain. V gave up 4 bases and J gave up 0 bases, with 6 bases separating them. CDR1 is SGHVS, CDR2 FQNEAQ, per germline. This CDR3 region has 13 residues. For the CDR3, the DNA is TGTGCCAGCAGCTCCCTCCTGAACACTGAAGCTTTCTTT. It translates to CASSSLLNTEAFF.

The chain recombines TRBV2 with TRBJ1-2, with TRBD1 matching 7 bases. V lost 6 bases, J lost 2 bases, and 3 bases stayed unmatched. Germline V gene data show CDR1 as SNHLY and CDR2 as FYNNEI. The CDR3 sequence is 13 residues long. Here the CDR3 DNA reads TGTGCCAGCAGGGCCAGGGGGAACTATGGCTACACCTTC. As protein: CASRARGNYGYTF. The full variable domain, with the rest looked up from reference TRBV2 and TRBJ1-2, is EPEVTQTPSHQVTQMGQEVILRCVPISNHLYFYWYRQILGQKVEFLVSFYNNEISEKSEIFDDQFSVERPDGSNFTLKIRSTKLEDSAMYFCASRARGNYGYTFGSGTRLTVV.

The chain is built from TRBV12-3 or TRBV12-4 and TRBJ1-1; D not resolved. The V gene lost 5 bases and the J gene lost 11 bases, with 12 bases spanning the gap. The CDR3 loop spans 11 amino acids. The CDR3 DNA reads as TGTGCCAGCAGTCTACTCGGTTGGGCTTTCTTT. This sequence encodes CASSLLGWAFF.

V gene TRBV7-8 combines with J gene TRBJ2-3, with TRBD2 matching over 8 bases. With V trimmed by 5 bases and J by 2 bases, 6 bases remained unmatched. The germline gives CDR1 SGHVS, CDR2 FQNEAQ. The CDR3 totals 15 residues. The CDR3 protein is CASSPTGGVTDTQYF. As DNA, the CDR3 is TGTGCCAGCAGCCCTACGGGGGGGGTCACAGATACGCAGTATTTT.

The chain employs TRBV5-4 and TRBJ2-3; D is ambiguous. CDR1 is SGHNT and CDR2 is YYREEE in the germline V gene (reference sequence). The ends were cut back, 5 bases at V and 2 bases at J, with 18 bases in the middle. The CDR3 sequence is 16 residues long. The CDR3 region has the DNA TGTGCCAGCAGATCCCGACTTGGCGGAGACACAGATACGCAGTATTTT. As protein: CASRSRLGGDTDTQYF.

V gene TRBV5-1 combines with J gene TRBJ2-2; 9 bases align to TRBD1. The CDR3 runs to 18 residues. CDR1 SGHRS and CDR2 YFSETQ come from the germline V gene. The J segment lost 1 base and the V segment lost 2 bases, leaving 9 bases of the junction unmatched. The DNA for the CDR3 is TGCGCCAGCAGCTTTAATTTGCGGGACAGGGTGAACACCGGGGAGCTGTTTTTT. Translating gives CASSFNLRDRVNTGELFF.

This chain uses TRBV18 with TRBJ2-7; tentative D call: TRBD2 (6 bases). Per the germline V gene, CDR1 is KGHSH and CDR2 is LQKENI. The CDR3 is made up of 13 amino acids. With 4 bases removed from V and 6 bases from J, the gap between germline ends came to 13 bases. CDR3 in DNA: TGTGCCAGCTCACTCTTGGAGGGATCCGAGCAGTACTTC. It yields the protein CASSLLEGSEQYF.

This rearrangement joins TRBV29-1 to TRBJ2-7, with TRBD1 as a possible D gene (6 bases). There are 12 residues in the CDR3. Looked up from germline, CDR1 is SQVTM and CDR2 is ANQGSEA. Trimming pared 4 bases from V and 2 bases from J, leaving 9 bases between. The DNA for the CDR3 is TGCAGCGTTGTACAGGGACCCTACGAGCAGTACTTC. Its protein product is CSVVQGPYEQYF.

The V and J genes are TRBV6-5 and TRBJ2-1; 14 positions match TRBD2. The CDR3 contains 16 residues. Germline V gene lookup returns CDR1 MNHEY and CDR2 SVGAGI. The ends lost 0 bases at V and 8 bases at J; junction bases unmatched: 3. CDR3 coding DNA: TGTGCCAGCAGTTACTCCGGACTAGCGGGGGGCCATGAGCAGTTCTTC. This encodes CASSYSGLAGGHEQFF.

The J gene is TRBJ1-5, the V gene TRBV3-1 (or the pseudogene TRBV3-2); a possible D gene is TRBD1 (5 bases). V lost 4 bases and J lost 6, with 13 bases in between. Germline-derived CDR1 and CDR2 are LGHDT and YNNKEL (reference sequence). CDR3 length: 14 amino acids. The CDR3 loop reads CASSLRQYSQPQHF. CDR3 in DNA: TGTGCCAGCAGCCTCCGACAGTACAGTCAGCCCCAGCATTTT.

The J gene is TRBJ2-5, the V gene TRBV7-9; 10 bases fit TRBD2. The CDR3 length is 14 residues. Germline values: CDR1 SEHNR, CDR2 FQNEAQ (reference sequence). V shed 2 bases, J shed 5 bases, and the junction held 2 bases outside the gene matches. CDR3 DNA sequence: TGTGCCAGCAGCTTACTAGCGGGGGTGGAGACCCAGTACTTC. Protein product: CASSLLAGVETQYF.

The CDR3 DNA reads TGTGCCAGCAGCCGAGGTGCGGGGAGCTCCTACGAGCAGTACTTC. Protein product: CASSRGAGSSYEQYF. J is TRBJ2-7 and V is TRBV3-1 (or the pseudogene TRBV3-2); possibly TRBD2 for D (6 bases). The CDR3 extends over 15 amino acids. Trimming removed 4 bases from V and 0 bases from J, with 13 bases in between. CDR1 and CDR2 from the germline V gene are LGHDT and YNNKEL (reference sequence).

The genes are TRBV30 and TRBJ1-6, with 8 bases identical to TRBD1. Germline V gene sequence: CDR1 GTSNPN, CDR2 SVGIG (reference sequence). The CDR3 consists of 17 residues. After removal of 0 bases from V and 9 bases from J, the junction contained 13 bases not matched to a gene. In nucleotides, the CDR3 is TGTGCCTGGAGTGTACAGGGCGGGACAGGCGGTTTTTCACCCCTCCACTTT. The encoded protein is CAWSVQGGTGGFSPLHF.

The V gene is TRBV29-1, the J gene TRBJ2-3; 13 nucleotides align to TRBD2. Per germline, CDR1 SQVTM and CDR2 ANQGSEA. CDR3 length: 12 residues. V dropped 6 bases and J dropped 7; count of bases not matched to a gene: 1. CDR3 region: CSVGTSGNTQYF. The CDR3 coding sequence is TGCAGCGTAGGGACTAGCGGGAATACGCAGTATTTT.

The chain employs TRBV6-5 and TRBJ2-2; 10 nucleotides align to TRBD1. CDR3 length: 15 amino acids. The junction had 3 bases not matched to a gene; V was cut back by 2 bases and J by 6 bases. In germline, CDR1 is MNHEY, CDR2 SVGAGI. The CDR3 spells CASSYGGTGAGELFF. The CDR3 DNA follows: TGTGCCAGCAGTTACGGTGGGACAGGGGCCGGGGAGCTGTTTTTT.

This clone occurred a few times. The chain uses TRBV7-9 and TRBJ2-7, with D possibly matching TRBD1 (6 bases). This CDR3 is built from 13 residues. Germline CDR1 and CDR2: SEHNR and FQNEAQ (reference sequence). With 1 base removed from V and 6 bases from J, the gap between germline ends came to 10 bases. CDR3 loop: CASSLDQGREQYF. The DNA of the CDR3 is TGTGCCAGCAGCTTAGATCAGGGGCGCGAGCAGTACTTC.

This chain links TRBV12-3 or TRBV12-4 with TRBJ1-1; D is ambiguous. V lost 6 bases, J lost 1 base, and 9 bases lay in between. The length of the CDR3 is 13 residues. The chain's CDR3 is CASRPRGNTEAFF. DNA for the CDR3: TGTGCCAGCAGGCCCAGAGGGAACACTGAAGCTTTCTTT.

The chain joins TRBV7-8 to TRBJ2-3, with 16 bases fitting TRBD2. The germline V gene has CDR1 SGHVS and CDR2 FQNEAQ. The CDR3 runs to 17 residues. Germline trimming cut 3 bases from V and 5 bases from J; bases unmatched to any gene: 5. The CDR3 nucleotides are TGTGCCAGCAGCTTGGGACTAGCGGGGGGGCTGGGAGATACGCAGTATTTT. This encodes CASSLGLAGGLGDTQYF.

The genes are TRBV3-1 (or the pseudogene TRBV3-2) and TRBJ1-4, with TRBD1 matching 8 bases. CDR1 is LGHDT and CDR2 is YNNKEL in the germline V gene (reference sequence). The CDR3 consists of 18 residues. J gave up 5 bases and V 6 bases, and 17 bases lay outside the gene matches. CDR3 region: CASRSTGATLGRNEKLFF. The CDR3 nucleotides read TGTGCCAGCAGATCGACAGGGGCGACTCTCGGGAGGAATGAAAAACTGTTTTTT.

V is TRBV30 and J is TRBJ2-7; possibly TRBD2 for D (6 bases). Looked up from germline, CDR1 is GTSNPN and CDR2 is SVGIG (reference sequence). The CDR3 has 11 amino acids. Between the trimmed V and J ends, which lost 1 base and 7 bases, there was a span of 8 bases. The CDR3 loop is CAWSAGGEQYF. CDR3 nucleotide sequence: TGTGCCTGGAGTGCCGGAGGGGAGCAGTACTTC.

Written as DNA, the CDR3 is TGTGCCAGCAGTAATGCCCGGGACAGAAAAGAGACCCAGTACTTC. Its protein is CASSNARDRKETQYF. The chain uses TRBV27 and TRBJ2-5; 7 bases fit TRBD1. Germline V gene sequence: CDR1 MNHEY, CDR2 SMNVEV (reference sequence). With V trimmed by 5 bases and J by 3 bases, 9 bases remained unmatched. CDR3 length: 15 residues.

CDR3 protein: CASSLNGQGDTIYF. As DNA, the CDR3 is TGCGCCAGCAGCCTCAACGGACAGGGAGACACCATATATTTT. The V and J genes are TRBV5-1 and TRBJ1-3, with 8 positions matching TRBD1. The V and J ends lost 4 bases and 8 bases, in that order; junction bases with no gene match: 8. The CDR3 loop spans 14 amino acids. Per the germline V gene, CDR1 is SGHRS and CDR2 is YFSETQ.

This rearrangement joins TRBV4-2 to TRBJ2-3; 11 bases fit TRBD2. The CDR3 contains 15 residues. Germline V lookup: CDR1 LGHNA, CDR2 YNFKEQ. J was trimmed by 5 bases and V by 5 bases; bases with no gene match: 6. The CDR3: CASSFSGGAVDTQYF. DNA of the CDR3: TGTGCCAGCAGCTTTAGCGGGGGGGCGGTAGATACGCAGTATTTT.

The rearrangement joins TRBV5-6 to TRBJ1-1; D unclear. From germline, CDR1 is SGHDT and CDR2 YYEEEE. V shed 3 bases and J shed 4 bases, with 13 bases lying between them. The CDR3 has 14 amino acids. CDR3 nucleotide sequence: TGTGCCAGCAGCTGGATGAATCGGGGCACTGAAGCTTTCTTT. Translation: CASSWMNRGTEAFF.

This chain links TRBV18 with TRBJ1-5, with a weak D call TRBD1 (5 bases). This CDR3 region has 16 residues. Germline V gene sequence: CDR1 KGHSH, CDR2 LQKENI. V was clipped by 1 base and J by 6 bases, with 16 bases between them. CDR3 in amino acids: CASSPLAGRSGQPQHF. CDR3 in DNA: TGTGCCAGCTCACCACTGGCAGGGCGTTCAGGTCAGCCCCAGCATTTT.

The V call is TRBV4-1, the J call TRBJ2-6, with TRBD1 matching over 7 bases. Looked up from germline, CDR1 is MGHRA and CDR2 is YSYEKL. V was clipped by 0 bases and J by 4 bases; unmatched bases: 12. CDR3 length: 19 residues. The CDR3 nucleotides read TGCGCCAGCAGCCAAGATGGGCCCCCGGACAGGTCCGGGGCCAACGTCCTGACTTTC. Encoded protein: CASSQDGPPDRSGANVLTF.

The chain is built from TRBV5-1 and TRBJ1-3, with TRBD1 as a possible D gene (6 bases). There are 15 residues in the CDR3. Germline loops: CDR1 SGHRS, CDR2 YFSETQ. Trimming removed 2 bases from V and 2 bases from J, with 11 bases in between. The DNA of the CDR3 is TGCGCCAGCAGCTTATACAGGGACGCTGGAAACACCATATATTTT. Encoded protein: CASSLYRDAGNTIYF.

This clone appeared a single time. V and J are TRBV4-2 and TRBJ2-7, with D perhaps TRBD2 (5 bases). Germline-derived CDR1 and CDR2 are LGHNA and YNFKEQ. V lost 5 bases and J 6 bases, leaving 17 bases between the germline ends. This CDR3 is built from 14 residues. For the CDR3, the DNA is TGTGCCAGCAGCAGCCAGGCTCTAGCAAGCGAGCAGTACTTC. This encodes CASSSQALASEQYF.